The rows below give T cell receptor beta chains drawn from one sample of a study of blood T cell repertoires in COVID-19. Generated by immunoSEQ multiplex PCR, the TCRdb table keeps only in-frame clones and is missing some. Of around 300,000 clones listed, around 90% are singletons. The sequenced sample was peripheral blood. These TCRs come from a woman aged 40 to 50 with COVID-19, enrolled during active disease. Each CDR3 is given without its conserved first and last residue.

v_gene | CDR3aa
TRBV15 | ATSSRTDLRGGYT
TRBV5-8 | ASSPTGSTEAF
TRBV27 | ASSFTAGGRSSPLH
TRBV28 | ASSPTGAEGPEQY
TRBV15 | ATSRSTPPQGWNTEAF
TRBV5-5 | ASSPQGNQPQH
TRBV5-1 | ASSLDGTGSETQY
TRBV28 | ASEDSTGHEQY
TRBV19 | ATDRAGTEAF
TRBV29-1 | SVSSMGQFSEAF
TRBV5-1 | ASSLGQGAFQQY
TRBV6-2/TRBV6-3 | ASSYPEPQGHEQF
TRBV2 | ASSEARGEAEAF
TRBV5-1 | ASSLGGTSAHEQY
TRBV6-5 | ASIGGTANEKLF
TRBV5-5 | ASSLRSVLQETQY
TRBV5-1 | ASSLGGANNEQF
TRBV19 | ASSLGAHNSPLH
TRBV9 | ASSVVAENTEAF
TRBV7-2 | ASGRQTNTEAF
TRBV25-1 | ASRGQALGTEAF
TRBV4-3 | ASSQEATAKDTQY
TRBV20-1 | SASVQGDSPLH
TRBV28 | ASRQGAGQPQH
TRBV29-1 | SVTGQGTFLGYT
TRBV28 | ASSSSGTAFLSEAF
TRBV19 | ASRVSTGGHQPQH
TRBV5-4 | ASSRSLLAGASTYEQY
TRBV5-4 | ASSEGQGTEAF
TRBV2 | ASTAGYTSYEQY
TRBV29-1 | SVEYPRYGYT